Listed below are T cell receptor beta chains from one sample, sequenced in a study of technical replicates of blood from a few donors. Using immunoSEQ multiplex PCR, the repertoire was profiled, and TCRdb retains in-frame clones only, with some absent. The sample lists around 69,000 clones, more than 75% occurring once. Sequenced input: PBMCs. These receptors were obtained from a human donor in good health. Some clones in this sample may be carry-over from other donors' samples. Each CDR3 is given with its conserved first and last residue. D genes are given only for firm matches. Rows give clone size only sometimes, using once, few, many, or a class for an expanded clone.

v_call,d_call,j_call,cdr3_length,clone_size,cdr3_nt,cdr3_aa
TRBV7-9,NA,TRBJ2-7,15,NA,TGTGCCAGCAGCCGCCAACCGGGACAGCGGGCCGAGCAGTACTTC,CASSRQPGQRAEQYF
TRBV27,NA,TRBJ1-1,13,NA,TGTGCCAGCAGTTCGGAGAGAGGCACTGAAGCTTTCTTT,CASSSERGTEAFF
TRBV5-5,NA,TRBJ1-1,16,NA,TGTGCCAGCAGGCTGAAAATGGGGGCGGGGAACACTGAAGCTTTCTTT,CASRLKMGAGNTEAFF
TRBV7-2,TRBD1,TRBJ2-2,14,NA,TGTGCCAGCAGCTTAACAGGGGGCACCGGGGAGCTGTTTTTT,CASSLTGGTGELFF
TRBV19,TRBD1,TRBJ2-7,14,NA,TGTGCCAGTAGTACTGGACAGGGTGCCTACGAGCAGTACTTC,CASSTGQGAYEQYF
TRBV19,NA,TRBJ1-1,15,once,TGTGCCAGTAGACAACGCCTTGGGTCTAGCACTGAAGCTTTCTTT,CASRQRLGSSTEAFF
TRBV19,NA,TRBJ1-2,17,NA,TGTGCCAGTACACCCCCGGGCGAGGGGGGGGGTAACTATGGCTACACCTTC,CASTPPGEGGGNYGYTF
TRBV15,TRBD2,TRBJ2-7,14,once,TGTGCCACCAGCAGAGATGGGGGAGGGTACGAGCAGTACTTC,CATSRDGGGYEQYF
TRBV29-1,NA,TRBJ1-1,13,NA,TGCAGCGTGACACAGGGCCTGAACACTGAAGCTTTCTTT,CSVTQGLNTEAFF
TRBV14,NA,TRBJ2-7,15,NA,TGTGCCAGCAGCCAAGACCTGGGAGTGGTCTACGAGCAGTACTTC,CASSQDLGVVYEQYF
TRBV19,TRBD1,TRBJ1-2,13,NA,TGTGCCAGTAATCCGGGGACAGGCCATGGCTACACCTTC,CASNPGTGHGYTF
TRBV9,TRBD2,TRBJ2-3,15,NA,TGTGCCAGCAGTCTCCCAGGCGGGGGTGCAGATACGCAGTATTTT,CASSLPGGGADTQYF
TRBV27,NA,TRBJ1-3,14,NA,TGTGCCAGCAAGGAGGCGACTTCTGGAAACACCATATATTTT,CASKEATSGNTIYF
TRBV4-3,TRBD1,TRBJ2-2,17,NA,TGCGCCAGCAGCCAAGATTATGGGCCAGGGGGTACCGGGGAGCTGTTTTTT,CASSQDYGPGGTGELFF
TRBV6-1,NA,TRBJ1-5,15,NA,TGTGCCAGCAGCCGGGGGGGGCAGGGCAATCAGCCCCAGCATTTT,CASSRGGQGNQPQHF
TRBV7-3,NA,TRBJ2-6,16,NA,TGTGCCAGCAGCTTAGGCCCCGGGGCTGGGGCCAACGTCCTGACTTTC,CASSLGPGAGANVLTF
TRBV7-7,NA,TRBJ2-3,14,NA,TGTGCCAGCAGCCCAACATCTAGTCCAGATACGCAGTATTTT,CASSPTSSPDTQYF
TRBV7-9,TRBD2,TRBJ2-7,13,NA,TGTGCCAGCAGCTTAATCGGGGGGAACGAGCAGTACTTC,CASSLIGGNEQYF
TRBV5-1,TRBD1,TRBJ1-2,16,NA,TGCGCCAGCAGCTTGGAAGGGCCTCAGGGGGACTATGGCTACACCTTC,CASSLEGPQGDYGYTF
TRBV4-3,NA,TRBJ1-2,17,NA,TGCGCCAGCAGCCAAGTACACGGACAGACCTTCCTCTATGGCTACACCTTC,CASSQVHGQTFLYGYTF
TRBV19,NA,TRBJ2-3,13,NA,TGTGCCAGTAGTATTATGCGAGGAGATACGCAGTATTTT,CASSIMRGDTQYF
TRBV4-1,TRBD2,TRBJ2-1,16,NA,TGCGCCAGCAGCCAACCCGGGAGGGCCCTCTTCGTTGAGCAGTTCTTC,CASSQPGRALFVEQFF
TRBV27,TRBD2,TRBJ2-2,16,NA,TGTGCCAGCAGTTCTAGCGGGAGAACGTACACCGGGGAGCTGTTTTTT,CASSSSGRTYTGELFF
TRBV19,TRBD2,TRBJ2-3,18,NA,TGTGCCAGTAGTATTCGGGGGACTAGCGGGGGGAGCACAGATACGCAGTATTTT,CASSIRGTSGGSTDTQYF
TRBV5-1,TRBD1,TRBJ1-2,17,NA,TGCGCCAGCAGCTTGGGGGGGACAGGGGTCACGTCGTATGGCTACACCTTC,CASSLGGTGVTSYGYTF
TRBV6-1,TRBD1,TRBJ2-7,13,NA,TGTGCCAGCAGTGAAGAGGGGGCGTACGAGCAGTACTTC,CASSEEGAYEQYF
TRBV5-1,TRBD1,TRBJ2-7,15,once,TGCGCCAGCAGCTTGATCCCCGGGACAGAGTACGAGCAGTACTTC,CASSLIPGTEYEQYF
TRBV2,NA,TRBJ2-5,15,NA,TGTGCCAGCAGTGATGTGGGGATAGGGGAAGAGACCCAGTACTTC,CASSDVGIGEETQYF
TRBV7-2,TRBD2,TRBJ2-5,17,NA,TGTGCCAGCAGCCCCAGACTAGCGGGGGCCCGAGGGGAGACCCAGTACTTC,CASSPRLAGARGETQYF
TRBV18,TRBD2,TRBJ2-5,14,once,TGTGCCAGCTCACCAGGGACTACCCAAGAGACCCAGTACTTC,CASSPGTTQETQYF
TRBV2,NA,TRBJ2-1,15,NA,TGTGCCAGCAGGAAATCGGGGGATGGGCACAATGAGCAGTTCTTC,CASRKSGDGHNEQFF
TRBV6-5,TRBD2,TRBJ2-4,12,NA,TGTGCCAGCAGGGGATGGACTAGCGGGGAGTACTTC,CASRGWTSGEYF
TRBV6-5,TRBD1,TRBJ2-7,15,NA,TGTGCCAGCAGTTCTTCCGGGACAGGGCTCCACGAGCAGTACTTC,CASSSSGTGLHEQYF
TRBV19,NA,TRBJ1-4,13,NA,TGTGCCAGTAGTACGACGGAGGGAGAAAAACTGTTTTTT,CASSTTEGEKLFF
TRBV9,TRBD1,TRBJ1-5,16,NA,TGTGCCAGCAGCGAGGACGACAGGGGGCCGGGACAGCCCCAGCATTTT,CASSEDDRGPGQPQHF
TRBV13,TRBD2,TRBJ2-3,16,NA,TGTGCCAGCAGCTTAGGACTAGCGGGGATCACAGATACGCAGTATTTT,CASSLGLAGITDTQYF
TRBV18,NA,TRBJ1-1,15,NA,TGTGCCAGCTCACCGCAGAACGGCGGGAACACTGAAGCTTTCTTT,CASSPQNGGNTEAFF
TRBV4-3,NA,TRBJ2-2,14,NA,TGCGCCAGCAGCCAATACAGGTCCACCGGGGAGCTGTTTTTT,CASSQYRSTGELFF
TRBV6-6,TRBD2,TRBJ2-3,15,NA,TGTGCCAGTAGGCCATCCGGGAGGCCCACAGATACGCAGTATTTT,CASRPSGRPTDTQYF
TRBV5-1,TRBD1,TRBJ2-7,15,NA,TGCGCCAGCAGCTCCTCGACAGGGGGGACGGGGGAGCAGTACTTC,CASSSSTGGTGEQYF
TRBV12-5,NA,TRBJ2-5,12,once,TGTGCTAGTGGTTTGGTTACTGAGACCCAGTACTTC,CASGLVTETQYF
TRBV7-9,NA,TRBJ1-1,13,once,TGTGCCAGCAGCCAAGTGGGGGGTAGGGAAGCTTTCTTT,CASSQVGGREAFF
TRBV2,NA,TRBJ2-7,12,NA,TGTGCCAGCACCGAAAGCCGATTCGAGCAGTACTTC,CASTESRFEQYF
TRBV6-4,NA,TRBJ2-3,13,NA,TGTGCCAGCAGTGCGGGAGCGGGAGATACGCAGTATTTT,CASSAGAGDTQYF
TRBV5-1,TRBD1,TRBJ2-1,15,NA,TGCGCCAGCAGTCGACAGGGTTACACCTACAATGAGCAGTTCTTC,CASSRQGYTYNEQFF